This is a list of T cell receptor beta chains from one sample in a study of blood T cell repertoires in COVID-19. The protocol was immunoSEQ multiplex PCR, while the TCRdb copy is restricted to in-frame clones and leaves out a portion. Of approximately 340,000 clones listed, approximately 90% are singletons. Sequences were obtained from PBMCs or T cells enriched from blood (not recorded which). These receptors were obtained from a woman between 40 and 55 years old who had been exposed to COVID-19. Each CDR3 is given without its conserved first and last residue.

J: TRBJ2-1; V: TRBV19; CDR3: ASGRGGSNGYNEQF
J: TRBJ1-1; V: TRBV18; CDR3: ASSPYNTGVGAEAF
J: TRBJ2-7; V: TRBV11-3; CDR3: ASSLRTSGRGTYEQY
J: TRBJ1-6; V: TRBV19; CDR3: ASSPGTGVDYNSPLH
J: TRBJ1-5; V: TRBV19; CDR3: ATGRQPQH
J: TRBJ1-1; V: TRBV9; CDR3: ASTRTGDALGAF
J: TRBJ2-3; V: TRBV7-3; CDR3: ASSLGRVSTDTQY
J: TRBJ1-1; V: TRBV5-4; CDR3: ASSWDNNEAF
J: TRBJ2-1; V: TRBV7-3; CDR3: ASSLTVLTGLNEQF
J: TRBJ1-2; V: TRBV14; CDR3: ASSQLDTSYGYT
J: TRBJ1-3; V: TRBV29-1; CDR3: SVEPRIGTGVSGNTIY
J: TRBJ2-7; V: TRBV19; CDR3: ASSRGALREQY
J: TRBJ2-1; V: TRBV2; CDR3: ASLGQGASSYNEQF
J: TRBJ2-7; V: TRBV19; CDR3: ASSGTSGTYEQY
J: TRBJ1-2; V: TRBV14; CDR3: ASSQDQGDGYT
J: TRBJ1-2; V: TRBV9; CDR3: ASSVGRGTGINGYT